This is a list of T cell receptor beta chains from one sample in a study of T cells in Graves' hyperthyroidism and ophthalmopathy. MiXCR was run by TCRdb on the multiplex PCR reads, yielding one entry per CDR3 protein. The sample consists of roughly 560,000 distinct CDR3 sequences, roughly 14% of them appearing once. The sequencing sample was made of blood. The receptor set was obtained from a woman in her forties with Graves' ophthalmopathy. Each CDR3 is given without its conserved first and last residue. Fields, in order: V gene, D gene, J gene, CDR3 protein. A D gene is named only where the DNA matches it firmly.

TRBV29-1	.	TRBJ2-5	SVDSDSGQETQY
TRBV19	.	TRBJ1-1	ASVDLAGADTEAF
TRBV11-2	.	TRBJ2-5	ASSLDLGTGITQY
TRBV2	.	TRBJ2-5	ASSEGRLQETQY
TRBV29-1	TRBD2	TRBJ2-2	SAAATASGNTGELF
TRBV3-1	TRBD2	TRBJ2-7	ASSQSSGLAVYEQY
TRBV6-1	TRBD2	TRBJ2-7	ASSDGGGLREQY
TRBV12-3/TRBV12-4	.	TRBJ2-7	ASSLQNSDEQY
TRBV9	TRBD2	TRBJ2-7	ASSYGGESYEQY
TRBV5-6	.	TRBJ1-2	ASSETGTPLYGYT
TRBV12-3/TRBV12-4	.	TRBJ1-1	ASSLQQGVEAF
TRBV20-1	.	TRBJ1-1	SAREPDREAF
TRBV20-1	TRBD1	TRBJ1-1	SARDPGSTGAETEAF
TRBV7-2	TRBD2	TRBJ2-7	ASSFKETSGYEQY
TRBV30	.	TRBJ1-3	AWRGHTIY
TRBV5-1	.	TRBJ2-5	ASSRNTGTPAETQY
TRBV11-2	TRBD1	TRBJ2-7	ASSLGQPGYEQY
TRBV5-1	.	TRBJ2-7	ASGPGGNSYEQY
TRBV28	.	TRBJ2-7	ASTQGGSYEQY
TRBV28	TRBD2	TRBJ2-5	ASSPTTGLAGETQY
TRBV6-5	.	TRBJ1-1	ASYGHPNTEAF
TRBV19	TRBD2	TRBJ2-3	ASSISSGRAVDTQY
TRBV19	.	TRBJ1-5	ASSTSPSNQPQH
TRBV19	.	TRBJ1-1	ASSTLGQRRGGTEAF
TRBV29-1	.	TRBJ1-1	SVEDGVGAF
TRBV20-1	.	TRBJ1-6	SARDTSSYNSPLH
TRBV7-6	TRBD2	TRBJ2-7	ASSPRPGLAGHEQY
TRBV6-5	.	TRBJ2-7	ASSPWMGLGYEQY